The source of this T cell receptor beta chain is a study of T cells in Graves' hyperthyroidism and ophthalmopathy. Whole-study findings and limits: Before onset, by a median of approximately 5.9 months, the model predicted ophthalmopathy.

This clonotype was seen many times. Its antigen is currently unknown. What was amplified from RNA transcripts were TCR beta CDR3 regions. An initial round of RT-PCR targeting the TCR CDR3 relied on the HTBI primer set. One entry per CDR3 protein, called by TCRdb with MiXCR from the multiplex PCR reads. The sample includes around 610,000 distinct CDR3 sequences, 14% to 15% seen only once; the top ten take around 4.5%. The V gene's germline CDR1 is MDHEN and CDR2 SYDVKM. This CDR3 contains 15 residues. V shed 3 bases and J 8 bases; nucleotides not matched to a gene: 11. The sequenced material came from blood. The sequence derives from a woman aged 40 to 50 with Graves' ophthalmopathy. This sequence joins TRBV28 and TRBJ1-2; 8 nucleotides match TRBD1. CDR3: CASSFVGDRRGGYTF. The DNA for the CDR3 is TGTGCCAGCAGTTTTGTGGGGGACAGGAGGGGGGGCTACACCTTC.